The 16 T cell receptor beta chains given below trace back to one sample, sequenced in a study of T cells in Graves' hyperthyroidism and ophthalmopathy. Amplification of TCR beta CDR3 regions used RNA as the template. The HTBI set primed first-round TCR CDR3 RT-PCR. TCRdb re-analysed the multiplex PCR reads in MiXCR, keeping a single row per CDR3 protein. Here the sample spans under 750,000 distinct CDR3 sequences, roughly a sixth being singletons. Sequenced material: blood. All receptors derive from a woman aged 45-59 years with Graves' hyperthyroidism that later progressed to Graves' ophthalmopathy.

The chain is built from TRBV5-5 and TRBJ2-7, with 7 bases aligning to TRBD1. CDR1 is SGHKS, CDR2 YYEKEE, per germline (reference sequence). This CDR3 has 15 residues. The junction had 5 bases not matched to a gene; V was cut back by 0 bases and J by 2 bases. The CDR3 loop reads CASSLARTGTYEQYF. In DNA, the CDR3 is TGTGCCAGCAGCTTGGCTCGGACAGGAACCTACGAGCAGTACTTC.

This clonotype has a count of ten or more. The V gene is TRBV27, the J gene TRBJ2-3, with D perhaps TRBD1 (6 bases). This CDR3 has 14 residues. Trimming cost V 8 bases and J 2 bases, with 14 bases left between them. CDR1 is MNHEY and CDR2 is SMNVEV in the germline V gene (reference sequence). The CDR3: CASARGDPTDTQYF. The CDR3 DNA reads as TGTGCCAGCGCCAGGGGAGACCCCACAGATACGCAGTATTTT.

At least ten counts were recorded for this clonotype. The V call is TRBV12-3 or TRBV12-4, the J call TRBJ1-2, with no clear D. V lost 1 base to trimming and J lost 4 bases, with 13 bases between them. This CDR3 region has 15 residues. This CDR3 is CASSLGVKPIYGYTF. The DNA of the CDR3 is TGTGCCAGCAGTTTAGGGGTAAAACCGATCTATGGCTACACCTTC.

This clonotype was picked up a small number of times. The chain couples TRBV12-3 or TRBV12-4 to TRBJ1-4; perhaps TRBD1 as D (6 bases). V shed 3 bases and J shed 10 bases, with 18 bases lying between them. The CDR3 totals 15 residues. CDR3 DNA sequence: TGTGCCAGCAGTTTCCGGGACACCCCGGTGGGAAAACTGTTTTTT. This codes for CASSFRDTPVGKLFF.

This clonotype was detected many times. J is TRBJ1-4 and V is TRBV18; D not certain. The V end lost 2 bases, the J end lost 3 bases, and 10 bases lay between the germline ends. The CDR3 runs to 15 residues. Germline V lookup: CDR1 KGHSH, CDR2 LQKENI. The CDR3 coding sequence is TGTGCCAGCTCACCAATGGGCGCAGCTAATGAAAAACTGTTTTTT. Protein sequence: CASSPMGAANEKLFF.

This clonotype occurred many times. The CDR3 sequence is CASSRPAGTVQETQYF. As DNA, the CDR3 is TGTGCCAGCAGTAGACCAGCCGGGACAGTACAAGAGACCCAGTACTTC. The chain combines TRBV6-1 with TRBJ2-5, with 7 positions matching TRBD1. Germline V lookup: CDR1 MNHNS, CDR2 SASEGT. Trimming removed 5 bases from V and 2 bases from J; junction bases left unmatched: 11. The CDR3 length is 16 residues.

The chain is built from TRBV7-6 and TRBJ2-7; 10 bases agree with TRBD1. Trimming at V came to 4 bases and at J to 4 bases, leaving 7 bases not matched to a gene. There are 15 residues in the CDR3. Germline V gene lookup returns CDR1 SGHVS and CDR2 FNYEAQ. CDR3 DNA sequence: TGTGCCAGCAGCTCAGGGACAGGGGAGAATTACGAGCAGTACTTC. It specifies CASSSGTGENYEQYF.

This clonotype was seen at least ten times. The chain uses TRBV18 and TRBJ1-1; no firm D call. Germline loops: CDR1 KGHSH, CDR2 LQKENI. The length of the CDR3 is 14 residues. V lost 4 bases to trimming and J lost 1 base, with 10 bases between them. Here the CDR3 reads CASSRPPENTEAFF. CDR3 sequence (DNA): TGTGCCAGCTCACGACCCCCAGAGAACACTGAAGCTTTCTTT.

Only one count was recorded for this clonotype. The chain recombines TRBV20-1 with TRBJ2-7, with 7 positions matching TRBD1. Trimming took 3 bases from V and 3 from J; bases not matched to a gene: 2. This CDR3 region has 12 residues. Germline V gene lookup returns CDR1 DFQATT and CDR2 SNEGSKA (reference sequence). CDR3 coding DNA: TGCAGTGCTAGGGGACAGATCTACGAGCAGTACTTC. Translation gives CSARGQIYEQYF.

This clonotype was observed a few times. The chain links TRBV12-5 to TRBJ1-1, with D unclear. The germline V gene has CDR1 LGHNT and CDR2 FRNRAP. Between the trimmed V and J ends, which lost 5 bases and 1 base, there was a span of 17 bases. The CDR3 runs to 16 residues. This chain's CDR3 is CASGPRGGYGNTEAFF. The DNA of the CDR3 is TGTGCTAGTGGTCCACGTGGCGGGTACGGGAACACTGAAGCTTTCTTT.

This clonotype was seen just once. The chain has TRBV19 and TRBJ2-5; a possible D gene is TRBD2 (7 bases). V lost 5 bases to trimming and J lost 1 base, with 23 bases between them. Germline assignment: CDR1 LNHDA and CDR2 SQIVND (reference sequence). The CDR3 covers 18 residues. In DNA, the CDR3 is TGTGCCAGTAGTCACTCCCGGGGGGCGCGACCAGTCCAAGAGACCCAGTACTTC. As protein: CASSHSRGARPVQETQYF.

This clonotype has at least ten counts. This chain uses TRBV5-1 with TRBJ1-1, with a weak D call TRBD1 (6 bases). Trimming shortened V by 5 bases and J by 8 bases, and 13 bases separated the two germline ends. The CDR3 is 12 residues long. Germline V gives CDR1 SGHRS, CDR2 YFSETQ. CDR3 protein: CASRGGTSEAFF. CDR3 nucleotide sequence: TGCGCCAGCAGAGGGGGAACTTCAGAAGCTTTCTTT.

This clonotype was found a few times. The chain carries TRBV27 and TRBJ2-7; 7 bases agree with TRBD1. The CDR3 contains 14 residues. The germline gives CDR1 MNHEY, CDR2 SMNVEV (reference sequence). Trimming cost V 3 bases and J 4 bases; bases outside gene matches: 6. CDR3 loop: CASSFMDRRYEQYF. CDR3 bases: TGTGCCAGCAGTTTTATGGACAGGAGATACGAGCAGTACTTC.

A few counts support this clonotype. The CDR3 region is CASSPDRVFYHYGYTF. The CDR3 DNA follows: TGTGCCAGCAGCCCGGACAGGGTATTCTACCACTATGGCTACACCTTC. The chain has TRBV3-1 and TRBJ1-2; 8 bases align to TRBD1. Germline lookup yields CDR1 LGHDT and CDR2 YNNKEL (reference sequence). V gave up 4 bases and J gave up 3 bases; unmatched junction bases: 10. The CDR3 extends over 16 amino acids.

This clonotype was observed at least ten times. This chain connects TRBV5-1 to TRBJ2-3, with D perhaps matching TRBD2 (6 bases). V was shortened by 5 bases and J by 1 base, with 11 bases between the two germline ends. The CDR3 length is 14 residues. The germline V gene has CDR1 SGHRS and CDR2 YFSETQ. CDR3 in DNA: TGCGCCAGCAGATTCGGGGGAGGCACAGATACGCAGTATTTT. Protein: CASRFGGGTDTQYF.

This clonotype was seen repeatedly, ten times or more. The V and J genes are TRBV2 and TRBJ1-4, with D perhaps TRBD1 (6 bases). With 8 bases removed from V and 0 bases from J, the gap between germline ends came to 16 bases. This CDR3 region has 16 residues. CDR1 and CDR2 (germline): SNHLY, FYNNEI. CDR3 nucleotide sequence: TGTGCCAGCCTCAGCAGACAGGAAACAACTAATGAAAAACTGTTTTTT. Translation gives CASLSRQETTNEKLFF.